These T cell receptor beta chains were read from a single sample in a study of sequential checkpoint blockade in melanoma. Measured with immunoSEQ multiplex PCR; TCRdb has only the in-frame clones, and not every one. The sample lists about 13,000 clones, more than 70% seen once, with 50% to 55% in the top ten. Sequenced here: CD8+ T cells sorted from blood (inferred from file names), sampled from a patient given nivolumab and ipilimumab in sequence. The source of these receptors is a human patient with melanoma. Some clones in this sample may be carry-over from other donors' samples. The CDR3 runs from the conserved cysteine through the conserved F or W. The D gene is left open where the match is weak. The size of a clone is reported for some rows only, either as once, few or many, or as a class for expanded clones.

NA	TRBV7-2	TRBJ2-7	NA	CASSLGTLTYEQYF	TGTGCCAGCAGCTTAGGTACACTGACTTACGAGCAGTACTTC
NA	TRBV19	TRBJ2-2	NA	CASSMSYTGELFF	TGTGCCAGTAGTATGAGCTACACCGGGGAGCTGTTTTTT
NA	TRBV4-3	TRBJ1-5	NA	CASSQSGIDQPQHF	TGCGCCAGCAGCCAATCGGGGATTGATCAGCCCCAGCATTTT
NA	TRBV30	TRBJ1-5	NA	CAWGGEGNQPQHF	TGTGCCTGGGGGGGGGAGGGCAATCAGCCCCAGCATTTT
NA	TRBV15	TRBJ1-2	NA	CATSRERRREYYGYTF	TGTGCCACCAGCAGAGAGAGGAGGAGGGAGTACTATGGCTACACCTTC
NA	TRBV7-9	TRBJ2-7	TRBD1	CASSFTGQAYEQYF	TGTGCCAGCAGCTTTACGGGACAGGCCTACGAGCAGTACTTC
NA	TRBV28	TRBJ1-2	NA	CASRFLLGTYGYTF	TGTGCCAGCAGGTTTCTCTTGGGGACTTATGGCTACACCTTC
NA	TRBV5-4	TRBJ1-2	NA	CASSHTTSTGYLGYTF	TGTGCCAGCAGCCACACAACCTCGACAGGTTATCTTGGCTACACCTTC
NA	TRBV7-8	TRBJ2-1	NA	CASSSTVTPYNEQFF	TGTGCCAGCAGCTCTACAGTGACGCCCTACAATGAGCAGTTCTTC
once	TRBV5-6	TRBJ1-4	TRBD1	CASSLGQGFATNEKLFF	TGTGCCAGCAGCTTGGGACAGGGCTTTGCAACTAATGAAAAACTGTTTTTT
few	TRBV7-9	TRBJ1-3	NA	CASSRRQEGTIYF	TGTGCCAGCAGCCGGCGCCAGGAGGGAACCATATATTTT
NA	TRBV19	TRBJ1-5	NA	CASSTPRTYSNQPQHF	TGTGCCAGTAGTACCCCAAGAACTTATAGCAATCAGCCCCAGCATTTT
few	TRBV15	TRBJ1-4	NA	CATSRDEEGDEKLFF	TGTGCCACCAGCAGAGATGAGGAGGGAGATGAAAAACTGTTTTTT
NA	TRBV4-2	TRBJ2-7	TRBD2	CASSQDISGGFYEQYF	TGTGCCAGCAGCCAAGATATTAGCGGGGGATTCTACGAGCAGTACTTC
once	TRBV28	TRBJ1-1	NA	CASSSQGAFAEAFF	TGTGCCAGCAGTTCACAGGGAGCGTTTGCTGAAGCTTTCTTT
NA	TRBV25-1	TRBJ2-7	TRBD1	CASSRRTGGYEQYF	TGTGCCAGCAGTAGAAGGACAGGGGGATACGAGCAGTACTTC
NA	TRBV4-3	TRBJ2-6	TRBD1	CASSQFDRAGANVLTF	TGCGCCAGCAGCCAATTCGACAGGGCTGGGGCCAACGTCCTGACTTTC
NA	TRBV4-3	TRBJ2-1	NA	CASSFAGGPEQFF	TGCGCCAGCAGTTTCGCCGGGGGTCCTGAGCAGTTCTTC
few	TRBV5-8	TRBJ2-7	NA	CASSLEDSYYEQYF	TGTGCCAGCAGCTTAGAGGACAGCTACTACGAGCAGTACTTC
NA	TRBV2	TRBJ2-5	NA	CASTHVGSQETQYF	TGTGCCAGCACCCACGTGGGCAGTCAAGAGACCCAGTACTTC
NA	TRBV11-3	TRBJ1-1	NA	CASSLVSGLGTEAFF	TGTGCCAGCAGCTTAGTTTCAGGGCTGGGTACTGAAGCTTTCTTT
NA	TRBV4-2	TRBJ2-6	NA	CASSQEEGNGANVLTF	TGTGCCAGCAGCCAAGAGGAGGGGAATGGGGCCAACGTCCTGACTTTC
NA	TRBV7-9	TRBJ1-1	TRBD1	CASSVDRGNTEAFF	TGTGCCAGCAGCGTAGACAGGGGGAACACTGAAGCTTTCTTT
medium-sized	TRBV7-8	TRBJ1-5	NA	CASSSQASNQPQHF	TGTGCCAGCAGCTCGCAAGCAAGCAATCAGCCCCAGCATTTT
NA	TRBV7-9	TRBJ2-7	NA	CASSFSQGGEQYF	TGTGCCAGCAGCTTTTCACAGGGTGGTGAGCAGTACTTC
NA	TRBV7-8	TRBJ1-5	NA	CASSIPGEPQHF	TGTGCCAGCAGCATTCCGGGGGAACCCCAGCATTTT
NA	TRBV27	TRBJ1-5	TRBD1	CASSPGTVLNQPQHF	TGTGCCAGCAGTCCCGGGACAGTGCTCAATCAGCCCCAGCATTTT
NA	TRBV5-1	TRBJ1-3	TRBD1	CASSPVDWTGAGNTIYF	TGCGCCAGCAGCCCCGTGGATTGGACAGGGGCTGGAAACACCATATATTTT
NA	TRBV9	TRBJ1-1	NA	CASSARELNTEAFF	TGTGCCAGCAGCGCCAGGGAATTGAACACTGAAGCTTTCTTT
NA	TRBV12-5	TRBJ1-2	NA	CASGLRWGQRRPRGQFYGYTF	TGTGCTAGTGGCCTGAGATGGGGACAAAGACGGCCCCGGGGCCAGTTCTATGGCTACACCTTC
few	TRBV2	TRBJ1-2	TRBD1	CASSQGAGGGGYTF	TGTGCCAGCAGCCAAGGGGCAGGGGGAGGTGGCTACACCTTC
NA	TRBV9	TRBJ1-4	NA	CASSGPSGGTNEKLFF	TGTGCCAGCAGCGGACCCTCGGGTGGGACTAATGAAAAACTGTTTTTT
few	TRBV28	TRBJ1-3	NA	CASSEGFRRNTIYF	TGTGCCAGCAGTGAGGGATTTAGACGAAACACCATATATTTT
NA	TRBV6-8	TRBJ2-5	NA	CASSYSGVGETQYF	TGTGCCAGCAGTTATTCGGGAGTCGGGGAGACCCAGTACTTC
once	TRBV10-3	TRBJ1-1	TRBD1	CAISRQGLNTEAFF	TGTGCCATCAGTCGACAGGGGCTGAACACTGAAGCTTTCTTT